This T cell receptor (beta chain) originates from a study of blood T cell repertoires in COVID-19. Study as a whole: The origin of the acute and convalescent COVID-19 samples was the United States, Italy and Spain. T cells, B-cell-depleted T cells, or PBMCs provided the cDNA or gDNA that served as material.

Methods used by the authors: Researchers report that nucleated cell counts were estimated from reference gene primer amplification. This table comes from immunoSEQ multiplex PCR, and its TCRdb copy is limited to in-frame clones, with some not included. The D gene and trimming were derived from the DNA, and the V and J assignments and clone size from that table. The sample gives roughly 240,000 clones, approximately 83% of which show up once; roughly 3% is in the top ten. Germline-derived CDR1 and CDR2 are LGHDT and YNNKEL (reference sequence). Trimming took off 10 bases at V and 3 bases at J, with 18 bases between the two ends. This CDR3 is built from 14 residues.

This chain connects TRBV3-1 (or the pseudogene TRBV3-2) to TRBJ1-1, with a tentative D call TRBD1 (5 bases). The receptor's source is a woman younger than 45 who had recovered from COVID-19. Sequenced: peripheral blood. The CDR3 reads CANRPLGGYTEAFF. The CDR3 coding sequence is TGTGCCAACAGGCCTCTCGGGGGTTACACTGAAGCTTTCTTT.